A selection of T cell receptor beta chains follows, all from one sample in a study of cytomegalovirus exposure and HLA in healthy donors. Libraries were prepared by immunoSEQ multiplex PCR; TCRdb keeps only in-frame clonotypes and omits some of them. The table has tens of thousands of clones, around three quarters seen once. Sequencing was carried out using PBMCs. Receptor source: a man in his forties in good health and CMV-seronegative. CDR3s include the opening cysteine and the closing phenylalanine or tryptophan. A D gene is named only where the DNA matches it firmly. Expanded clones are given a class, and other clones once, few, many or no size at all.

j_gene | abundance | v_gene | d_gene | CDR3aa | CDR3nt
TRBJ2-2 | - | TRBV18 | - | CASRLSAGTGELFF | TGTGCCAGCCGTCTCTCGGCGGGCACCGGGGAGCTGTTTTTT
TRBJ2-7 | few | TRBV29-1 | TRBD2 | CSAKTSGSYEQYF | TGCAGCGCCAAGACTAGCGGGAGCTACGAGCAGTACTTC
TRBJ2-7 | - | TRBV6-1 | - | CASSEAFRGYEQYF | TGTGCCAGCAGTGAAGCTTTCCGGGGCTACGAGCAGTACTTC
TRBJ1-6 | - | TRBV6-1 | TRBD1 | CATRQGNSPLHF | TGTGCCACCCGACAGGGGAATTCACCCCTCCACTTT
TRBJ1-1 | - | TRBV19 | TRBD1 | CASTDRGGTEAFF | TGTGCCAGTACTGACAGGGGAGGCACTGAAGCTTTCTTT
TRBJ2-1 | few | TRBV19 | - | CASSIGNEQFF | TGTGCCAGTAGTATCGGGAATGAGCAGTTCTTC
TRBJ2-7 | once | TRBV14 | - | CASSQTGTGAYEQYF | TGTGCCAGCAGCCAAACTGGGACGGGGGCCTACGAGCAGTACTTC
TRBJ2-3 | many | TRBV6-1 | TRBD2 | CASRGSGPFTDTQYF | TGTGCCAGCAGGGGTAGCGGGCCGTTCACAGATACGCAGTATTTT
TRBJ1-6 | - | TRBV7-2 | - | CASSLLSNSPLHF | TGTGCCAGCAGCTTATTGAGTAATTCACCCCTCCACTTT
TRBJ2-7 | few | TRBV7-9 | TRBD2 | CASSRSGRAAGEQYF | TGTGCCAGCAGCCGGAGCGGGAGGGCCGCCGGCGAGCAGTACTTC
TRBJ1-2 | once | TRBV28 | - | CATRKDRVYGYTF | TGTGCCACAAGAAAAGACAGAGTCTATGGCTACACCTTC
TRBJ2-1 | - | TRBV27 | - | CASSLGTLNEQFF | TGTGCCAGCAGTTTGGGGACTCTCAATGAGCAGTTCTTC
TRBJ2-5 | - | TRBV6-1 | TRBD1 | CASTRTGGLEETQYF | TGTGCCAGCACTCGAACAGGGGGCTTGGAAGAGACCCAGTACTTC
TRBJ2-1 | - | TRBV6-5 | - | CASSPNWEATRFF | TGTGCCAGCAGCCCGAATTGGGAGGCCACTAGATTCTTC
TRBJ2-7 | - | TRBV7-6 | - | CASSLAGPGGEQYF | TGTGCCAGCAGCTTAGCAGGGCCAGGGGGGGAGCAGTACTTC
TRBJ2-3 | - | TRBV18 | TRBD2 | CASSPTSGTDTQYF | TGTGCCAGCTCACCGACTAGCGGCACAGATACGCAGTATTTT
TRBJ1-4 | few | TRBV29-1 | TRBD1 | CSVEGGTGQRSLFF | TGCAGCGTTGAAGGGGGGACAGGGCAGAGGTCACTGTTTTTT
TRBJ1-5 | - | TRBV19 | - | CASSIQAGNNQPQHF | TGTGCCAGTAGTATCCAGGCCGGGAACAATCAGCCCCAGCATTTT
TRBJ1-1 | - | TRBV7-9 | TRBD1 | CASSPPGQGSNTEAFF | TGTGCCAGCAGCCCCCCGGGACAGGGATCGAACACTGAAGCTTTCTTT
TRBJ2-3 | - | TRBV28 | - | CASTLGPQGTDTQYF | TGTGCCAGCACCTTGGGTCCCCAGGGCACAGATACGCAGTATTTT
TRBJ2-7 | - | TRBV2 | TRBD2 | CASSPTSGVYEQYF | TGTGCCAGCAGTCCGACTAGCGGAGTCTACGAGCAGTACTTC
TRBJ2-2 | few | TRBV6-1 | TRBD1 | CAVGQGATGELFF | TGTGCCGTCGGACAGGGGGCGACCGGGGAGCTGTTTTTT
TRBJ2-3 | - | TRBV6-4 | TRBD1 | CASSTTGTGGTDTQYF | TGTGCCAGCAGTACGACCGGGACAGGGGGCACAGATACGCAGTATTTT
TRBJ2-7 | - | TRBV23-1 | - | CASSPTQRVKPSYEQYF | TGCGCCAGCAGCCCGACCCAGAGGGTGAAACCATCCTACGAGCAGTACTTC
TRBJ2-7 | - | TRBV7-3 | TRBD2 | CASSIGRDYEQYF | TGTGCCAGCAGCATAGGGAGGGACTACGAGCAGTACTTC
TRBJ1-5 | few | TRBV6-1 | - | CASSARSGQPQHF | TGTGCCAGCAGTGCCCGTAGTGGTCAGCCCCAGCATTTT